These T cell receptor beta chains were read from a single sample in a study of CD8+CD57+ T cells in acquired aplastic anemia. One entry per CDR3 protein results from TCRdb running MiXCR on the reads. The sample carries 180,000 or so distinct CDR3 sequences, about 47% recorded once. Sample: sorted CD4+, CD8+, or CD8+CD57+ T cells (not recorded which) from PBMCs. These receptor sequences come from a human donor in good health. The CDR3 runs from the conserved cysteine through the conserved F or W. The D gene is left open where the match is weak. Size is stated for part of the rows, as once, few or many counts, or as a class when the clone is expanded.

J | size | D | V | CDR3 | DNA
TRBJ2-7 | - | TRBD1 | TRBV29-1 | CSVETRTGMLYEQYF | TGCAGCGTTGAGACTCGGACAGGGATGTTGTACGAGCAGTACTTC
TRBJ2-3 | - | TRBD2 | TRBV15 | CATSRDRRGATDTQYF | TGTGCCACCAGCAGAGATCGGCGGGGGGCCACAGATACGCAGTATTTT
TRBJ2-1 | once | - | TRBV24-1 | CATSDQSRHEQFF | TGTGCCACCAGTGATCAGTCCCGGCATGAGCAGTTCTTC
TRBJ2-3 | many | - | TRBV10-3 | CAISESGTDTQYF | TGTGCCATCAGTGAGTCCGGCACAGATACGCAGTATTTT
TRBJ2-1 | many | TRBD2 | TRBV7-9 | CASSFAAGVVSNEQFF | TGTGCCAGCAGCTTTGCGGCGGGAGTGGTTTCGAATGAGCAGTTCTTC
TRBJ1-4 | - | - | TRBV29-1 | CSAQVGWRTNEKLFF | TGCAGCGCCCAAGTTGGCTGGAGGACTAATGAAAAACTGTTTTTT
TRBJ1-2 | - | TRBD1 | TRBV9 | CASSVAAQGQANGCTF | TGTGCCAGCAGCGTAGCCGCACAGGGGCAGGCGAATGGCTGCACCTTC
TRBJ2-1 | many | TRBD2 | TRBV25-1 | CASSDQAGGKFNEQFF | TGTGCCAGCAGTGACCAAGCGGGAGGGAAATTCAATGAGCAGTTCTTC
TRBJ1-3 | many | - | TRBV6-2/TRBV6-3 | CASSLGDTIYF | TGTGCCAGCAGTCTCGGTGACACCATATATTTT
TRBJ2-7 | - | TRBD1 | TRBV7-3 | CASSLTDSKTGHYEQYF | TGTGCCAGCAGCTTAACGGATTCTAAGACAGGGCACTACGAGCAGTACTTC
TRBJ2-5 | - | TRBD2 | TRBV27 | CASSPTGGAVETQYF | TGTGCCAGCAGTCCCACGGGGGGGGCCGTAGAGACCCAGTACTTC
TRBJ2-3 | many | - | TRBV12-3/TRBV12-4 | CASSEYETSRADTQYF | TGTGCCAGCAGTGAGTATGAGACTAGTCGGGCAGATACGCAGTATTTT
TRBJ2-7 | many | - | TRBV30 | CAWNRQYEQYF | TGTGCCTGGAACCGACAGTACGAGCAGTACTTC
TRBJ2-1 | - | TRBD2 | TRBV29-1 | CSGTSGLYNEQFF | TGCAGCGGCACTAGCGGGCTGTACAATGAGCAGTTCTTC
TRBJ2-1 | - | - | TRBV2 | CASSAIGGGNEQFF | TGTGCCAGCAGTGCTATAGGGGGAGGCAATGAGCAGTTCTTC
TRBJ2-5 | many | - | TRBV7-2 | CASKTTTGSQETQYF | TGTGCCAGCAAGACAACGACAGGTTCCCAAGAGACCCAGTACTTC
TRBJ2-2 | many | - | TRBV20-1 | CSAPRRTDNTGELFF | TGCAGTGCTCCCAGACGTACAGATAACACCGGGGAGCTGTTTTTT
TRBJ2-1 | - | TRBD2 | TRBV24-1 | CATSDEGGAYNEQFF | TGTGCCACCAGTGATGAGGGAGGGGCCTACAATGAGCAGTTCTTC
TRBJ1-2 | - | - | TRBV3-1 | CASSEDKAYGYTF | TGTGCCAGCAGCGAAGACAAAGCCTATGGCTACACCTTC
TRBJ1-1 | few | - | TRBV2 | CASSAGQGNTEAFF | TGTGCCAGCAGTGCCGGGCAGGGCAACACTGAAGCTTTCTTT
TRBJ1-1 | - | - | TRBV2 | CASSEAGLSIEAFF | TGTGCCAGCAGTGAAGCAGGTTTGTCAATCGAAGCTTTCTTT
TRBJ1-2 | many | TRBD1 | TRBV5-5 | CASSLARDSSYRGYTF | TGTGCCAGCAGCTTGGCTCGGGACAGCTCCTATCGAGGCTACACCTTC
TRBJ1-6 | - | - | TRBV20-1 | CSARAENNSPLHF | TGCAGTGCTAGAGCAGAGAATAATTCACCCCTCCACTTT
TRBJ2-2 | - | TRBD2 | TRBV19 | CASSGSGSSTGELFF | TGTGCCAGTAGTGGAAGCGGGAGTTCCACCGGGGAGCTGTTTTTT
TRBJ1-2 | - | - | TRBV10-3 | CATRQLTTYGYTF | TGTGCCACTCGACAGTTAACTACCTATGGCTACACCTTC
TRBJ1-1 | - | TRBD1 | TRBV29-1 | CSVRDSEAFF | TGCAGCGTACGGGACAGTGAAGCTTTCTTT
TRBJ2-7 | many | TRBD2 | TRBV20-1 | CSASEAGAQYF | TGCAGTGCTAGTGAAGCGGGGGCTCAGTACTTC
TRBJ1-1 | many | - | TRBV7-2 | CASSSRKGNTEAFF | TGTGCCAGCAGCTCCCGCAAGGGGAACACTGAAGCTTTCTTT